The 3 T cell receptor beta chains given below trace back to one sample, sequenced in a study of T cells in Graves' hyperthyroidism and ophthalmopathy. Amplification of TCR beta CDR3 regions used RNA as the template. With the HTBI primer set, the TCR CDR3 went through a first round of RT-PCR. One entry per CDR3 protein, called by TCRdb with MiXCR from the multiplex PCR reads. Altogether about 420,000 distinct CDR3 sequences are present, about 13% being singletons, with the ten largest covering 5.3%. What was sequenced was blood. The receptors derive from a woman under 30 with Graves' hyperthyroidism.

Many counts were recorded for this clonotype. This chain joins TRBV30 and TRBJ1-1; weak D call: TRBD1 (5 bases). Trimming stripped 3 bases from V and 0 bases from J, with 11 bases between. Looked up from germline, CDR1 is GTSNPN and CDR2 is SVGIG (reference sequence). The CDR3 runs 14 residues. In DNA, the CDR3 is TGTGCCTGGAGCCCAGGGTCCATGAACACTGAAGCTTTCTTT. Protein sequence: CAWSPGSMNTEAFF.

This clonotype was picked up many times. The rearrangement joins TRBV3-1 to TRBJ2-3; 7 bases are shared with TRBD1. The CDR3 is 16 amino acids. CDR1 LGHDT and CDR2 YNNKEL come from the germline V gene (reference sequence). The V and J ends lost 4 bases and 0 bases, in that order; junction bases with no gene match: 7. The CDR3: CASSPRGTESTDTQYF. CDR3 bases: TGTGCCAGCAGCCCAAGGGGGACAGAGAGCACAGATACGCAGTATTTT.

The V call is TRBV6-1, the J call TRBJ2-5; D unresolved. The CDR3 consists of 13 residues. Germline V gene sequence: CDR1 MNHNS, CDR2 SASEGT. Trimming took 6 bases from V and 2 from J, leaving 10 bases between them. The CDR3, as DNA: TGTGCCAGCAGAATGACGGCTCAAGAGACCCAGTACTTC. Amino acids: CASRMTAQETQYF.